This section outlines one T cell receptor (beta chain) sequence together with its context. This table comes from immunoSEQ multiplex PCR, and its TCRdb copy is limited to in-frame clones, with some not included. This sample carries approximately 110,000 clones, 70% to 85% of them seen once, and the ten largest clones take 20%. The sample is drawn from a study of blood T cell repertoires in COVID-19. Study summary: Material from acute and convalescent COVID-19 was sourced from the United States, Italy and Spain. Sources were T cells, B-cell-depleted T cells, or PBMCs; the material itself was cDNA or gDNA.

This receptor was identified in a man in his 70s with active or convalescent COVID-19. The sequenced material came from peripheral blood.

CDR3 protein: CASSYKRGRANEQYF. The CDR3 DNA sequence: TGTGCCAGCAGCTACAAAAGGGGGCGGGCCAACGAGCAGTACTTC. This chain links TRBV5-4 with TRBJ2-7; 7 bases are a match to TRBD1. Trimming at V came to 3 bases and at J to 5 bases, leaving 11 bases not matched to a gene. Looked up from germline, CDR1 is SGHNT and CDR2 is YYREEE (reference sequence). This CDR3 is built from 15 residues.